This note documents a single T cell receptor beta chain sequence. Antigen: not known. The naive CD8 population came from CD45RO-negative cells selected for CCR7, without terminally differentiated effector memory CD45RA+ cells. Those who donated, Caucasian adults without exception, all lived in Nashville, Tennessee. The CDR3 totals 15 residues. The V segment lost 2 bases and the J segment 4 bases; nucleotides outside the gene matches: 3. CDR1 is MNHEY, CDR2 SVGAGI, per germline. This entry belongs to a study of shared clonotypes between healthy human individuals. Study in general: Used for every donor were three CD4 naive, three CD4 memory, two CD8 naive and one CD8 memory plate.

Regarding the study as a whole: The authors expected sequencing depth to affect clonotype sharing among donors.

Produced via immunoSEQ multiplex PCR; TCRdb's table is partial and in-frame only. The data hold 500,000 to 700,000 clones, with approximately 95% observed a single time. The sequenced sample consisted of naive CD8+ T cells sorted from blood. The clonotype originates from a woman in her 30s in good health. This chain links TRBV6-5 with TRBJ2-1; 9 nucleotides agree with TRBD2. The CDR3, as DNA: TGTGCCAGCAGTTACAAGGGACTAGCATACAATGAGCAGTTCTTC. Protein sequence: CASSYKGLAYNEQFF.